These 17 T cell receptor beta chains originate from one sample sequenced in a study of blood T cell repertoires in COVID-19. Libraries were prepared by immunoSEQ multiplex PCR; TCRdb keeps only in-frame clonotypes and omits some of them. The sample yields 100,000 to 110,000 clones, about 80% seen once. Sample: peripheral blood. These receptor sequences come from a man aged 65-85 years with active or convalescent COVID-19.

The chain couples TRBV10-3 to TRBJ2-2; D gene uncertain. Germline assignment: CDR1 ENHRY and CDR2 SYGVKD. V dropped 2 bases and J dropped 3 bases, with 4 bases sitting between them. The length of the CDR3 is 13 residues. The CDR3: CAISERDTGELFF. CDR3 bases: TGTGCCATCAGTGAGCGGGACACCGGGGAGCTGTTTTTT.

The J gene is TRBJ1-1, the V gene TRBV6-5; no clear D. Germline assignment: CDR1 MNHEY and CDR2 SVGAGI. The ends were cut back, 3 bases at V and 4 bases at J, with 9 bases in the middle. The CDR3 consists of 13 residues. CDR3 DNA sequence: TGTGCCAGCAGTTATGGTGAGGGCACTGAAGCTTTCTTT. Translating gives CASSYGEGTEAFF.

The table lists this clone with a few counts. The chain combines TRBV15 with TRBJ2-6; 9 bases align to TRBD1. V trimming: 5 bases; J trimming: 0 bases; junction bases outside the gene matches: 2. CDR3 length equals 16 residues. The V gene's germline CDR1 is LNHNV and CDR2 YYDKDF (reference sequence). CDR3 nucleotide sequence: TGTGCCACCAGCCGGGACAGGGACTCTGGGGCCAACGTCCTGACTTTC. Protein product: CATSRDRDSGANVLTF.

V and J are TRBV7-9 and TRBJ1-6, with 8 bases fitting TRBD1. Germline CDR1 is SEHNR and CDR2 is FQNEAQ (reference sequence). CDR3 length: 15 amino acids. Trimming removed 1 base from V and 9 bases from J; junction bases left unmatched: 5. The CDR3 DNA follows: TGTGCCAGCAGCTTAGGCGGACAGGGTGGTTCACCCCTCCACTTT. Protein: CASSLGGQGGSPLHF. Drawing the rest from reference TRBV7-9 and TRBJ1-6, the complete variable domain is DTGVSQNPRHKITKRGQNVTFRCDPISEHNRLYWYRQTLGQGPEFLTYFQNEAQLEKSRLLSDRFSAERPKGSFSTLEIQRTEQGDSAMYLCASSLGGQGGSPLHFGNGTRLTVT.

V gene TRBV9 combines with J gene TRBJ2-7, with a tentative D call TRBD1 (6 bases). The V and J ends lost 3 bases and 2 bases respectively, with 12 bases between them. The V gene's germline CDR1 is SGDLS and CDR2 YYNGEE. The CDR3 has 14 residues. The CDR3 loop reads CASSAGQHTYEQYF. Here the CDR3 DNA reads TGTGCCAGCAGCGCCGGACAGCATACCTACGAGCAGTACTTC.

The CDR3 DNA sequence: TGCGCCAGCAGCCTAGGACAGAGTTTAGCAGATACGCAGTATTTT. Protein product: CASSLGQSLADTQYF. The chain uses TRBV5-1 and TRBJ2-3, with D tentatively TRBD1 (6 bases). The V end was cut by 4 bases, the J end by 4 bases, with 16 bases between. This CDR3 is 15 amino acids long. Germline lookup yields CDR1 SGHRS and CDR2 YFSETQ.

The genes are TRBV18 and TRBJ2-7; the D gene is possibly TRBD1 (6 bases). Germline V lookup: CDR1 KGHSH, CDR2 LQKENI. The CDR3 covers 13 residues. Trimming removed 6 bases from V and 1 base from J, with 10 bases in between. CDR3 loop: CASSAGTSYEQYF. CDR3 coding DNA: TGTGCCAGCTCGGCCGGGACATCCTACGAGCAGTACTTC.

Ten or more counts support this clone. The chain uses TRBV4-1 and TRBJ1-3, with D unresolved. This CDR3 is 17 amino acids long. With 0 bases removed from V and 3 bases from J, the gap between germline ends came to 15 bases. Germline V gene lookup returns CDR1 MGHRA and CDR2 YSYEKL. The CDR3 spells CASSQENGLNIGNTIYF. The CDR3 coding sequence is TGCGCCAGCAGCCAAGAAAATGGCCTGAACATTGGAAACACCATATATTTT.

This chain joins TRBV20-1 and TRBJ2-5; 9 positions agree with TRBD2. The CDR3 covers 16 residues. CDR1 DFQATT and CDR2 SNEGSKA come from the germline V gene (reference sequence). V dropped 3 bases and J dropped 2; count of bases not matched to a gene: 10. Written as DNA, the CDR3 is TGCAGTGCTAGTTGGGCCGCGGGAGGGCTACAAGAGACCCAGTACTTC. Its protein product is CSASWAAGGLQETQYF.

This chain joins TRBV19 and TRBJ1-6, with TRBD1 matching over 8 bases. Losses at the gene ends were 4 bases for V and 6 bases for J; bases not matched to a gene: 2. The CDR3 runs 14 residues. Looked up from germline, CDR1 is LNHDA and CDR2 is SQIVND (reference sequence). The CDR3 region has the DNA TGTGCCAGTAGTACCGGACAGGGTAATTCACCCCTCCACTTT. Translation gives CASSTGQGNSPLHF.

V usage is TRBV5-6 and J usage is TRBJ1-2; no clear D gene. Per germline, CDR1 SGHDT and CDR2 YYEEEE. CDR3 length: 13 residues. Trimming stripped 0 bases from V and 6 bases from J, with 9 bases between. The CDR3 region has the DNA TGTGCCAGCAGCTTGGTAGGAGGAGATGGCTACACCTTC. Translation: CASSLVGGDGYTF.

The rearrangement joins TRBV6-6 to TRBJ1-4; 9 bases are shared with TRBD1. The CDR3 totals 16 residues. V shed 5 bases and J 6 bases; nucleotides not matched to a gene: 10. Germline CDR1 MNHNY, CDR2 SVGAGI (reference sequence). CDR3 in amino acids: CASSPAPRDRDEKLFF. DNA for the CDR3: TGTGCCAGCAGTCCGGCACCCCGGGACAGGGATGAAAAACTGTTTTTT.

V usage is TRBV18 and J usage is TRBJ2-6, with D unclear. This CDR3 has 17 residues. The V and J ends lost 6 bases and 0 bases respectively, with 15 bases between them. Germline V gene sequence: CDR1 KGHSH, CDR2 LQKENI. CDR3 nucleotide sequence: TGTGCCAGCTCGTCTCTGACACTTTCCTCTGGGGCCAACGTCCTGACTTTC. Translated: CASSSLTLSSGANVLTF.

CDR3 sequence reads: CASSLTYEQYF. The CDR3 nucleotides read TGTGCCAGCAGCCTTACCTACGAGCAGTACTTC. V and J are TRBV5-6 and TRBJ2-7; D not certain. Per the germline V gene, CDR1 is SGHDT and CDR2 is YYEEEE. The CDR3 is 11 residues long. V lost 4 bases and J 2 bases, leaving 4 bases between the germline ends.

The chain recombines TRBV10-3 with TRBJ1-2, with 7 bases matching TRBD1. V lost 4 bases and J lost 3; bases outside the gene matches: 5. CDR1 ENHRY and CDR2 SYGVKD come from the germline V gene. The CDR3 runs to 14 residues. The CDR3 protein is CAISVGQEDYGYTF. The DNA for the CDR3 is TGTGCCATCAGTGTTGGACAGGAGGACTATGGCTACACCTTC.

The CDR3 sequence is CASSWDRDNSPLHF. CDR3 nucleotide sequence: TGTGCCAGCAGTTGGGACAGGGATAATTCACCCCTCCACTTT. This chain links TRBV6-5 with TRBJ1-6, with 9 bases lining up with TRBD1. Germline V gives CDR1 MNHEY, CDR2 SVGAGI. The CDR3 has 14 residues. V shed 4 bases, J shed 5 bases, and the junction held 0 bases outside the gene matches.

The rearrangement joins TRBV28 to TRBJ1-2; 9 positions match TRBD1. The CDR3 is made up of 14 amino acids. Trimming cost V 4 bases and J 7 bases; bases outside gene matches: 7. Germline-derived CDR1 and CDR2 are MDHEN and SYDVKM. The CDR3 loop is CASSSQQGARGYTF. CDR3 in DNA: TGTGCCAGCAGTTCGCAACAGGGGGCACGTGGCTACACCTTC.